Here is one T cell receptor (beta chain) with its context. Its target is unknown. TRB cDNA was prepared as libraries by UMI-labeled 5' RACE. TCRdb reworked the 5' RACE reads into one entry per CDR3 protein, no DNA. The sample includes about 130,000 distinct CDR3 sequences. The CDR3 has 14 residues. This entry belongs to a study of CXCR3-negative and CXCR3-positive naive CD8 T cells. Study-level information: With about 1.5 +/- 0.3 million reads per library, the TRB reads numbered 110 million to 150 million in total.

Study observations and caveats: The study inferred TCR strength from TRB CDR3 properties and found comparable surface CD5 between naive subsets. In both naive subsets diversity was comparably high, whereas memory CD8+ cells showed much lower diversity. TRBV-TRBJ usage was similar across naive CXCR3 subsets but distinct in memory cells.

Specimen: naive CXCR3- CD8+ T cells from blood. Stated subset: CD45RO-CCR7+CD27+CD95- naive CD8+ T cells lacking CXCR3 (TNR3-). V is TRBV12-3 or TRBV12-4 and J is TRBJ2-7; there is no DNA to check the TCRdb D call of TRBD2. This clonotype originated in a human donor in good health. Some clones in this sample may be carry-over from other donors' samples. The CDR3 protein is CASSLLGLATEQYF.